The clone carrying this TCR beta chain was seen repeatedly, ten times or more. As yet, its antigen is unknown. Time point described: persistent/refractory GD, antithyroid drugs over 5 years with positive TRAb. Generation of the TCR library employed RNA extracted from PBMCs. By American Thyroid Association guidelines, Graves' disease was diagnosed in the cohort. According to the study, TCR beta libraries were built with iRepertoire HTBI primers and CDR3-region Arm-PCR. MiXCR was run by TCRdb on the multiplex PCR reads, yielding one entry per CDR3 protein. The data contain hundreds of thousands of distinct CDR3 sequences, around 30% of them singletons. The source of the sample is a study of regulatory T cells in long-lasting Graves disease. Overall study findings and caveats: Among samples with persistent disease, TRBV28, TRBJ1-2 and TRBJ2-5 were favored.

CDR3 length: 13 amino acids. The germline V gene has CDR1 MDHEN and CDR2 SYDVKM. Trimming left V 9 bases short and J 7 bases short, with 18 bases between. This chain connects TRBV28 to TRBJ1-1; TRBD1 is a possible D gene (5 bases). This sample comprised peripheral blood mononuclear cells (PBMCs), obtained when the disease was refractory, from a patient treated with antithyroid drugs. The TCR was taken from a female donor with Graves disease. The CDR3 spells CASWDGGKFEAFF. In DNA form, the CDR3 reads TGTGCCAGTTGGGACGGAGGGAAATTTGAAGCTTTCTTT.